This paragraph covers one T cell receptor (beta chain) sequence. Its specificity is unknown. This sample was taken from a study of OX40 agonist ivuxolimab in advanced cancers. About the study: Past anti-PD-1, anti-PD-L1 or anti-CTLA-4 therapy was accepted, and around 40% had received some.

The CDR3 is 15 residues long. The germline gives CDR1 ENHRY, CDR2 SYGVKD. V lost 0 bases and J lost 4, with 10 bases in between. The study, taken as a whole, reports: Certain nonresponding patients likewise had low normalized T-cell clonal expansion. CD4+ and CD8+ T cells in blood underwent clonal expansion by week 6 at 0.1 to 3.0 mg/kg.

Profiling relied on immunoSEQ multiplex PCR, and the TCRdb table lists in-frame clones only, not all of them. Among over 60,000 clones listed, approximately 89% were seen once. The rearrangement joins TRBV10-3 to TRBJ1-3, with D possibly TRBD1 on 6 matching bases. Sequences were derived from CD4+ or CD8+ T cells sorted from blood, sampled in a trial of the OX40 agonist ivuxolimab. The TCR sequence derives from an adult with an advanced solid tumor such as melanoma, head and neck, liver or kidney cancer. The CDR3 reads CAISESAGVGNTIYF. CDR3 DNA: TGTGCCATCAGTGAGTCGGCAGGGGTAGGAAACACCATATATTTT.